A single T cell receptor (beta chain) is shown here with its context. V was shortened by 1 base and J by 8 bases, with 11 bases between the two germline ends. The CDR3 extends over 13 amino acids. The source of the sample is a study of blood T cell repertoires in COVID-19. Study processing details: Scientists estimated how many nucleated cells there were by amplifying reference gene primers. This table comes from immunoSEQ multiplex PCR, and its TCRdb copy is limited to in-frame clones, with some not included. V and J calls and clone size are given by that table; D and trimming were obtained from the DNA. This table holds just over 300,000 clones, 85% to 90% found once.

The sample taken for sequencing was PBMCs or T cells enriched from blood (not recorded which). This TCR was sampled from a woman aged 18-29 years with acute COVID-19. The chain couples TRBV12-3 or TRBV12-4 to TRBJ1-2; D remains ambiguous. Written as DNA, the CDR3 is TGTGCCAGCAGTTTAGGGCAGGTCGGCGGCTACACCTTC. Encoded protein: CASSLGQVGGYTF.